The source of this T cell receptor (beta chain) is a study of OX40 agonist ivuxolimab in advanced cancers. Study-wide context: An agonistic human IgG2 monoclonal antibody against OX40 (CD134) was given. Partial responses were seen in three patients, one with hepatocellular carcinoma and two with cutaneous melanoma. With a range of about 23 to 85, age averaged approximately 55 years, and roughly 80% were male.

Data came from immunoSEQ multiplex PCR; TCRdb stores just in-frame clones and leaves some out. Altogether around 76,000 clones are present, 84% being singletons, with the ten largest covering roughly 1.2%. CDR3 length equals 16 residues. Unmatched junction bases numbered 9, after V lost 5 bases and J lost 0 bases. Germline values: CDR1 MNHNY, CDR2 SVGAGI (reference sequence). This material consisted of CD4+ or CD8+ T cells sorted from blood, taken in a trial of the OX40 agonist ivuxolimab. The TCR comes from an adult with an advanced solid tumor such as melanoma, head and neck, liver or kidney cancer. The J gene is TRBJ1-1, the V gene TRBV6-6; 7 bases line up with TRBD1. The CDR3 region is CASSHQRTGLNTEAFF. Here the CDR3 DNA reads TGTGCCAGCAGTCACCAGCGGACAGGCTTGAACACTGAAGCTTTCTTT.